The rows below give T cell receptor beta chains drawn from one sample of a study of cytomegalovirus exposure and HLA in healthy donors. Libraries were prepared by immunoSEQ multiplex PCR; TCRdb keeps only in-frame clonotypes and omits some of them. The table shows hundreds of thousands of clones, with approximately 78% occurring only once. Sequenced: PBMCs. All receptors derive from a male donor in good health and CMV-seronegative. Both conserved end residues are part of each CDR3. The D gene is left open where the match is weak. Expanded clones are given a class, and other clones once, few, many or no size at all.

v_gene: TRBV7-2
j_gene: TRBJ1-2
d_gene: .
abundance: .
CDR3nt: TGTGCCAGCACCCTCCTTGATGGCTACACCTTC
CDR3aa: CASTLLDGYTF

v_gene: TRBV5-8
j_gene: TRBJ1-4
d_gene: TRBD1
abundance: few
CDR3nt: TGTGCCAGCAGCGCCTCGACAGGGCTTAATGAAAAACTGTTTTTT
CDR3aa: CASSASTGLNEKLFF

v_gene: TRBV5-6
j_gene: TRBJ2-7
d_gene: TRBD1
abundance: few
CDR3nt: TGTGCCACCGGGACAGCATCCTACGAGCAGTACTTC
CDR3aa: CATGTASYEQYF

v_gene: TRBV6-1
j_gene: TRBJ2-2
d_gene: .
abundance: .
CDR3nt: TGTGCCAGCAGAGGACGGGGCACCGGGGAGCTGTTTTTT
CDR3aa: CASRGRGTGELFF

v_gene: TRBV28
j_gene: TRBJ2-7
d_gene: .
abundance: .
CDR3nt: TGTGCCAGCTGCCTCGGGACTTATTACGAGCAGTACTTC
CDR3aa: CASCLGTYYEQYF

v_gene: TRBV19
j_gene: TRBJ1-5
d_gene: .
abundance: once
CDR3nt: TGTGCCAGTAGTATAGCGCCCGTTGTAGGACGGGGTCAGCCCCAGCATTTT
CDR3aa: CASSIAPVVGRGQPQHF

v_gene: TRBV19
j_gene: TRBJ2-7
d_gene: TRBD1
abundance: .
CDR3nt: TGTGCCAGTAGGACGGGTGGACGGACAGGCGTCGCCGAGCAGTACTTC
CDR3aa: CASRTGGRTGVAEQYF

v_gene: TRBV7-9
j_gene: TRBJ2-2
d_gene: .
abundance: .
CDR3nt: TGTGCCAGCAGCTTACAGGGTACCGGGGAGCTGTTTTTT
CDR3aa: CASSLQGTGELFF

v_gene: TRBV15
j_gene: TRBJ2-7
d_gene: TRBD1
abundance: few
CDR3nt: TGTGCCACCAGGGGGACAGGGAGTTCCTACGAGCAGTACTTC
CDR3aa: CATRGTGSSYEQYF

v_gene: TRBV5-1
j_gene: TRBJ2-5
d_gene: .
abundance: .
CDR3nt: TGCGCCAGCAGCAATCCAGGGGAGACCCAGTACTTC
CDR3aa: CASSNPGETQYF

v_gene: TRBV6-1
j_gene: TRBJ2-2
d_gene: .
abundance: .
CDR3nt: TGTGCCAGCCGGCGGGATTTATCCGGGGAGCTGTTTTTT
CDR3aa: CASRRDLSGELFF

v_gene: TRBV5-1
j_gene: TRBJ1-1
d_gene: TRBD1
abundance: .
CDR3nt: TGCGCCAGCAGCTTGGCTCGGACAGGGGCGGGGACTGAAGCTTTCTTT
CDR3aa: CASSLARTGAGTEAFF

v_gene: TRBV19
j_gene: TRBJ2-5
d_gene: TRBD2
abundance: .
CDR3nt: TGTGCCAGTAGGCAACTAGCGGGAGGCTCTGAGACCCAGTACTTC
CDR3aa: CASRQLAGGSETQYF

v_gene: TRBV27
j_gene: TRBJ2-3
d_gene: .
abundance: once
CDR3nt: TGTGCCAGCTCCCTGCGGCTCCCGGGAAATACGCAGTATTTT
CDR3aa: CASSLRLPGNTQYF

v_gene: TRBV19
j_gene: TRBJ2-7
d_gene: .
abundance: .
CDR3nt: TGTGCCAGTAGTATAGAAGGCCAGGGTTTTTCAGCAAAGCAGTACTTC
CDR3aa: CASSIEGQGFSAKQYF

v_gene: TRBV4-2
j_gene: TRBJ2-1
d_gene: .
abundance: .
CDR3nt: TGTGCCAGCAGCCAGGAGGCTAGTTCGTCCTACGAGCAGTTCTTC
CDR3aa: CASSQEASSSYEQFF

v_gene: TRBV4-1
j_gene: TRBJ2-1
d_gene: TRBD2
abundance: .
CDR3nt: TGCGCCAGCAGCCCAACTAGCGGGAGGCTAAATGAGCAGTTCTTC
CDR3aa: CASSPTSGRLNEQFF

v_gene: TRBV18
j_gene: TRBJ1-1
d_gene: .
abundance: .
CDR3nt: TGTGCCAGCTCACCCCTAAAAGACGGGGAGAACACTGAAGCTTTCTTT
CDR3aa: CASSPLKDGENTEAFF

v_gene: TRBV9
j_gene: TRBJ2-3
d_gene: .
abundance: once
CDR3nt: TGTGCCAGCAGCATCAACAGAGATACGCAGTATTTT
CDR3aa: CASSINRDTQYF

v_gene: TRBV18
j_gene: TRBJ2-7
d_gene: TRBD2
abundance: .
CDR3nt: TGTGCCAGCTCCCAATACGGGGGGGCGATGGAGCAGTACTTC
CDR3aa: CASSQYGGAMEQYF

v_gene: TRBV10-3
j_gene: TRBJ2-7
d_gene: TRBD2
abundance: .
CDR3nt: TGTGCCATCAGTGATGTGAAAGGACTAGCGGGAGTAGTCTACGAGCAGTACTTC
CDR3aa: CAISDVKGLAGVVYEQYF

v_gene: TRBV5-4
j_gene: TRBJ1-1
d_gene: TRBD1
abundance: .
CDR3nt: TGTGCCAGCAGCTCGGGACAGTCATACACTGAAGCTTTCTTT
CDR3aa: CASSSGQSYTEAFF

v_gene: TRBV19
j_gene: TRBJ1-5
d_gene: .
abundance: .
CDR3nt: TGTGCCAGTACCACAGGAAATCAGCCCCAGCATTTT
CDR3aa: CASTTGNQPQHF

v_gene: TRBV7-9
j_gene: TRBJ1-2
d_gene: TRBD1
abundance: .
CDR3nt: TGTGCCAGCAGCGACCAGGGGGCGCGGGGCTACACCTTC
CDR3aa: CASSDQGARGYTF

v_gene: TRBV28
j_gene: TRBJ2-1
d_gene: .
abundance: .
CDR3nt: TGTGCCAGCAGTTCCACAGGGCGAGGGCAGTTCTTC
CDR3aa: CASSSTGRGQFF

v_gene: TRBV19
j_gene: TRBJ2-3
d_gene: TRBD2
abundance: .
CDR3nt: TGTGCCAGTAGTAGGACTAGCGCGGTAGGGGATACGCAGTATTTT
CDR3aa: CASSRTSAVGDTQYF

v_gene: TRBV5-1
j_gene: TRBJ2-7
d_gene: .
abundance: .
CDR3nt: TGCGCCAGCAACCCACTGGGAGGCCTAACCTACGAGCAGTACTTC
CDR3aa: CASNPLGGLTYEQYF

v_gene: TRBV2
j_gene: TRBJ1-2
d_gene: TRBD1
abundance: .
CDR3nt: TGTGCCAGCAGTCCTAACAGGGGACGGGCGGGCGGCTACACCTTC
CDR3aa: CASSPNRGRAGGYTF

v_gene: TRBV6-5
j_gene: TRBJ2-1
d_gene: TRBD1
abundance: .
CDR3nt: TGTGCCATCTCCCCGGGACAGGGCTATGAGCAGTTCTTC
CDR3aa: CAISPGQGYEQFF

v_gene: TRBV7-9
j_gene: TRBJ1-2
d_gene: TRBD1
abundance: .
CDR3nt: TGTGCCAGCAGCTACCGACAGGGCTCTAACTATGGCTACACCTTC
CDR3aa: CASSYRQGSNYGYTF

v_gene: TRBV5-4
j_gene: TRBJ2-1
d_gene: TRBD2
abundance: .
CDR3nt: TGTGCCAGCGAACGGGGGGGGATAGCGGGAGGGATGAATGAGCAGTTCTTC
CDR3aa: CASERGGIAGGMNEQFF

v_gene: TRBV2
j_gene: TRBJ2-7
d_gene: .
abundance: few
CDR3nt: TGTGCCAGCAGTGCGCAGGGTTCTGGGTACGAGCAGTACTTC
CDR3aa: CASSAQGSGYEQYF

v_gene: TRBV19
j_gene: TRBJ2-7
d_gene: .
abundance: .
CDR3nt: TGTGCCAGTAGTCGTCAGGGCGCCGAGCAGTACTTC
CDR3aa: CASSRQGAEQYF

v_gene: TRBV18
j_gene: TRBJ2-1
d_gene: TRBD2
abundance: .
CDR3nt: TGTGCCAGCTCATCCGAGCGGGAGGGTTACAATGAGCAGTTCTTC
CDR3aa: CASSSEREGYNEQFF

v_gene: TRBV7-7
j_gene: TRBJ2-3
d_gene: .
abundance: .
CDR3nt: TGTGCTAGCAGCTTAGGCGGCGGGGCATTCGCTAGCACAGATACGCAGTATTTT
CDR3aa: CASSLGGGAFASTDTQYF

v_gene: TRBV5-6
j_gene: TRBJ2-7
d_gene: TRBD2
abundance: few
CDR3nt: TGTGCCAGCAGCTCGGTAGCGGGAGTGGGCGAGCAGTACTTC
CDR3aa: CASSSVAGVGEQYF

v_gene: TRBV5-1
j_gene: TRBJ2-7
d_gene: TRBD2
abundance: once
CDR3nt: TGCGCCAGCAGCTTGGTTAGTAGCGGGGCCTCCTACGAGCAGTACTTC
CDR3aa: CASSLVSSGASYEQYF

v_gene: TRBV5-1
j_gene: TRBJ2-5
d_gene: TRBD2
abundance: .
CDR3nt: TGCGCCACCAGTGTGGGACTAGCGAGAGAGACCCAGTACTTC
CDR3aa: CATSVGLARETQYF

v_gene: TRBV11-3
j_gene: TRBJ2-1
d_gene: .
abundance: .
CDR3nt: TGTGCCAGCAGCTTTAGCCGTGTGGTTCATGAGCAGTTCTTC
CDR3aa: CASSFSRVVHEQFF

v_gene: TRBV20-1
j_gene: TRBJ2-7
d_gene: .
abundance: .
CDR3nt: TGCAGTGCTAGGGAGTACGAGCAGTACTTC
CDR3aa: CSAREYEQYF

v_gene: TRBV19
j_gene: TRBJ1-1
d_gene: .
abundance: .
CDR3nt: TGTGCCAGTAGTATAGATGGGGGACTGCGGAACACTGAAGCTTTCTTT
CDR3aa: CASSIDGGLRNTEAFF

v_gene: TRBV6-4
j_gene: TRBJ2-3
d_gene: .
abundance: .
CDR3nt: TGTGCCAGCAGTCTCGGGGTAGGGTTTGATACGCAGTATTTT
CDR3aa: CASSLGVGFDTQYF

v_gene: TRBV7-9
j_gene: TRBJ2-2
d_gene: TRBD1
abundance: .
CDR3nt: TGTGCCAGCAGTCATGGGACAGGCGGTGAGACCGGGGAGCTGTTTTTT
CDR3aa: CASSHGTGGETGELFF

v_gene: TRBV14
j_gene: TRBJ2-3
d_gene: TRBD1
abundance: few
CDR3nt: TGTGCCAGCAGCCCGAGCCGGGACAGGGGAACAGATACGCAGTATTTT
CDR3aa: CASSPSRDRGTDTQYF

v_gene: TRBV11-2
j_gene: TRBJ1-2
d_gene: TRBD1
abundance: few
CDR3nt: TGTGCCAGCAGCTCCGCGACAGGGGCCAACTATGGCTACACCTTC
CDR3aa: CASSSATGANYGYTF

v_gene: TRBV11-2
j_gene: TRBJ1-4
d_gene: .
abundance: .
CDR3nt: TGTGCCAGCAGCTTAGGATCAGGAAATGAAAAACTGTTTTTT
CDR3aa: CASSLGSGNEKLFF

v_gene: TRBV2
j_gene: TRBJ1-3
d_gene: TRBD1
abundance: .
CDR3nt: TGTGCCAGCTCGGGACAGTCTTCCTCTGGAAACACCATATATTTT
CDR3aa: CASSGQSSSGNTIYF

v_gene: TRBV29-1
j_gene: TRBJ2-1
d_gene: TRBD2
abundance: .
CDR3nt: TGCAGCGTTGTTAGCGGGAGGGCCGGTGAGCAGTTCTTC
CDR3aa: CSVVSGRAGEQFF

v_gene: TRBV7-9
j_gene: TRBJ2-5
d_gene: .
abundance: .
CDR3nt: TGTGCCAGCCTCGGGGCGGGACAGTACCAAGAGACCCAGTACTTC
CDR3aa: CASLGAGQYQETQYF

v_gene: TRBV6-5
j_gene: TRBJ2-7
d_gene: TRBD2
abundance: .
CDR3nt: TGTGCCAGCAGTCTCTTTAGCGGGACACGGTACGAGCAGTACTTC
CDR3aa: CASSLFSGTRYEQYF

v_gene: TRBV19
j_gene: TRBJ2-7
d_gene: .
abundance: .
CDR3nt: TGTGCCAGTAGTATGGGAGACGGACCCTACGAGCAGTACTTC
CDR3aa: CASSMGDGPYEQYF

v_gene: TRBV18
j_gene: TRBJ2-5
d_gene: TRBD1
abundance: .
CDR3nt: TGTGCCAGCTCACCCGGGACAGCATACCAAGAGACCCAGTACTTC
CDR3aa: CASSPGTAYQETQYF

v_gene: TRBV19
j_gene: TRBJ1-1
d_gene: .
abundance: .
CDR3nt: TGTGCCAGTAGTATGGGAGGGCCTGAAGCTTTCTTT
CDR3aa: CASSMGGPEAFF